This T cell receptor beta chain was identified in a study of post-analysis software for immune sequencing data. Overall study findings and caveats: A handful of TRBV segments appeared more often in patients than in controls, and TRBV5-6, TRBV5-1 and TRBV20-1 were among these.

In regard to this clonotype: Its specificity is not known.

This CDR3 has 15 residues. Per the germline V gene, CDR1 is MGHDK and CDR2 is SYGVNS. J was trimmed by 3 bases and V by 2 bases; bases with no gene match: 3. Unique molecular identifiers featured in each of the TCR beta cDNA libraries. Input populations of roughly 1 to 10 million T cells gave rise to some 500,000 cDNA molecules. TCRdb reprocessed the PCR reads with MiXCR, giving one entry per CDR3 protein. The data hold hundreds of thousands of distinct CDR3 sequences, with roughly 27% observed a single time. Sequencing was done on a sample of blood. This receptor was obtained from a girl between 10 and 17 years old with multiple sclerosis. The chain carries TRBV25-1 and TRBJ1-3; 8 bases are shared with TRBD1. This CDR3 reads CASSEQGALGNTIYF. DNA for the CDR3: TGTGCCAGCAGTGAACAGGGGGCACTTGGAAACACCATATATTTT.